This T cell receptor (beta chain) was found in a study of blood T cell repertoires in COVID-19. Across the study: The origin of the acute and convalescent COVID-19 samples was the United States, Italy and Spain. The analysed material was cDNA or gDNA that came from T cells, B-cell-depleted T cells, or PBMCs.

CDR1 and CDR2 (germline): MGHRA, YSYEKL. CDR3 length equals 17 residues. V lost 0 bases, J lost 0 bases, and 11 bases lay in between. Authors' analysis steps: Estimates of nucleated cell counts were drawn from the amplification of reference gene primers. Here immunoSEQ multiplex PCR was the method, and the copy in TCRdb shows in-frame clones only, minus some. V and J calls and clone size are as listed in that table; D and trimming were resolved from the DNA. The sample lists approximately 260,000 clones, approximately 86% occurring once. This clone was detected only once. Grouping used clinical history reported by participants in a survey and questionnaire.

The V gene is TRBV4-1, the J gene TRBJ2-2; tentative D call: TRBD1 (5 bases). The specimen sequenced was PBMCs or T cells enriched from blood (not recorded which). The clonotype was recovered from a woman in her twenties or thirties with acute COVID-19. CDR3 in DNA: TGCGCCAGCAGCCAAGATCAAGTGACAGCGAACACCGGGGAGCTGTTTTTT. This encodes CASSQDQVTANTGELFF.